This paragraph covers one T cell receptor beta chain sequence. Which antigen it targets is not known. Per-base quality was not reported, and no clone a single base away is much larger than it. Taken from cysteine to phenylalanine, the CDR3 has 16 residues. The only DNA kept is the CDR3, 48 bases in frame from the first base. Unmatched junction bases come to 10, with V trimmed by 5 bases and J by 5 bases. CDR1 and CDR2 (SGHTA, FQGNSA) derive from the germline V gene. The data were taken from a study of T cells after yellow fever vaccination (dated by TCRdb to the late 2010s). About the investigation overall: Libraries from fractions with low cell numbers were prepared with the SMART-Seq v4 Ultra Low Input RNA kit. Blood samples were taken at several timepoints before and after primary and secondary immunization, and bulk PBMC replicates and cell subsets were isolated. Bulk TCR alpha and beta repertoires were sequenced longitudinally to track T-cell clones before and after primary and booster YFV17D yellow fever vaccination. Two healthy male donors, one aged 18 to 29 and one aged 30 to 40 years, made up the cohort.

The paper's findings and limits, for the study overall: Compared with the primary T-cell response, the secondary T-cell response was faster but weaker, reaching its peak on day 5 rather than on day 15. A small share of clonotypes occurred in both CD4 and CD8 compartments, likely arising from convergent recombination. After the booster, most of the clones that had expanded following primary vaccination were detected again (roughly 96% of CD4 and more than 85% of CD8), which suggests that memory was broadly maintained. Computational filtering was required because FACS-sorted repertoires could contain abundant contaminating clonotypes from the bulk population. Because the study included only a couple of donors, the extent to which the findings can be generalized is limited.

Taken with the paper, the label for treatment or condition translates to: live attenuated yellow fever vaccine strain. At every blood-draw timepoint, two biological replicates of bulk PBMCs were collected. PBMCs were isolated from peripheral blood using a standard Ficoll-Paque protocol. TriZol was used to extract RNA from bulk PBMCs, CD4 and CD8 fractions, and dextramer-positive and dextramer-negative fractions. TCR cDNA was synthesized by 5'RACE template switching, through which a universal primer site and unique molecular identifiers were introduced. Priming for cDNA synthesis came from both the TCR alpha and TCR beta constant segments. Library amplification involved two PCR steps, and the second step added sample barcodes and sequencing adapters. Libraries were sequenced on Illumina HiSeq 2500 (2x100 bp) or NovaSeq (2x150 bp). The authors' pipeline ran thus. MIGEC was used to demultiplex reads and collapse the reads into UMI consensus sequences, and MiXCR was used for V(D)J alignment. Vaccine-responding clonotypes were defined with edgeR using replicate PBMC samples, requiring FDR below 0.01 and a log2 fold change above 5 up to day 15. Each bulk clonotype was labeled CD4 or CD8 based on which sequenced repertoire, CD4 or CD8, contained the clonotype at higher abundance. TCRdb reprocessed the public reads (quality trimming at Q25 with fastp, clone calling with MiXCR) and kept in-frame beta chains. Records with the same CDR3 protein are collapsed into one entry carrying the most frequent genes and DNA. TCRdb's processing, not the authors' own work, is the source of the V and J calls. For this sample the table gives 300,000 to 350,000 distinct CDR3 sequences, of which approximately 8% were detected only once. The ten largest clones add up to approximately 18% of the sample.

The sample consisted of PBMCs, taken approximately 40 days after the first yellow fever vaccination. The sequence links TRBV7-2 to TRBJ2-5, with TRBD2 identical over 11 junction bases. This sequence originates from a man aged 18-30 years who received the YFV17D yellow fever vaccine. The bases are TGTGCCAGCAGCCGCCTCCTAGCGGGGGGTGGTGAGACCCAGTACTTC. This gives the protein CASSRLLAGGGETQYF. With the portions outside the CDR3 filled from the reference TRBV7-2 and TRBJ2-5 genes, the complete variable region becomes GAGVSQSPSNKVTEKGKDVELRCDPISGHTALYWYRQSLGQGLEFLIYFQGNSAPDKSGLPSDRFSAERTGGSVSTLTIQRTQQEDSAVYLCASSRLLAGGGETQYFGPGTRLLVL.